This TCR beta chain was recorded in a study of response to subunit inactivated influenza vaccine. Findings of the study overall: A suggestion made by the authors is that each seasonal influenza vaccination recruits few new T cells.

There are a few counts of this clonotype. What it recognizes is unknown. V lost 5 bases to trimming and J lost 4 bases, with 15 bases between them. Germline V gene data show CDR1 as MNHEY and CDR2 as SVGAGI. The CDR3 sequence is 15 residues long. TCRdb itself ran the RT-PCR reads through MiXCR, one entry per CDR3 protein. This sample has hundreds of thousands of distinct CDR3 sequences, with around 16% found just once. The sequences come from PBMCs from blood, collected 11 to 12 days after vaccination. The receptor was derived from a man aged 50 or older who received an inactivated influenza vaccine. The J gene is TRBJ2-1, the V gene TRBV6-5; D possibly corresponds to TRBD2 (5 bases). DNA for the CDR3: TGTGCCAGCAGTCTAACTCGGGGTCTATACAATGAGCAGTTCTTC. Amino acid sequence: CASSLTRGLYNEQFF.